This T cell receptor beta chain is drawn from a study of cytomegalovirus exposure and HLA in healthy donors. J gave up 4 bases and V 5 bases, and 5 bases lay outside the gene matches. Germline CDR1 SGHTA, CDR2 FQGNSA. The CDR3 is made up of 14 amino acids. In the PCR, 60 Vbeta and 13 Jbeta primers were used. The data were produced by immunoSEQ multiplex PCR, yet TCRdb's version contains in-frame clones alone and is incomplete. The data show roughly 65,000 clones, and the top ten clones hold about 16%. The chain is built from TRBV7-2 and TRBJ2-5; 9 bases map to TRBD2. Sample: PBMCs. This TCR came from a boy younger than 18 in good health and CMV-seronegative. The CDR3 nucleotides read TGTGCCAGCAGCCCTAGCGGGGTGCGAGAGACCCAGTACTTC. Protein: CASSPSGVRETQYF. The full variable domain, rest sourced from reference TRBV7-2 and TRBJ2-5, is GAGVSQSPSNKVTEKGKDVELRCDPISGHTALYWYRQSLGQGLEFLIYFQGNSAPDKSGLPSDRFSAERTGGSVSTLTIQRTQQEDSAVYLCASSPSGVRETQYFGPGTRLLVL.